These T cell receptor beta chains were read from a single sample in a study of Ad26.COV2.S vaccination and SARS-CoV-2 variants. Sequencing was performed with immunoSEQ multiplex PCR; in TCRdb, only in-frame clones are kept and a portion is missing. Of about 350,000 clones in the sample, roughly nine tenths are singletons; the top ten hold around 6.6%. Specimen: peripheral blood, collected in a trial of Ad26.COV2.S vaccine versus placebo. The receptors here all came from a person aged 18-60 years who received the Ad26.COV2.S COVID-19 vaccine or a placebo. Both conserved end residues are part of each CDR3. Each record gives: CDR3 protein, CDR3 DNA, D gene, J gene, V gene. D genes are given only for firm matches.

CASSPRQTGELFF,TGTGCCAGCAGCCCCAGACAGACCGGGGAGCTGTTTTTT,-,TRBJ2-2,TRBV7-2
CATSRDGHFLLNTEAFF,TGTGCCACCAGCAGAGACGGACATTTTCTACTGAACACTGAAGCTTTCTTT,-,TRBJ1-1,TRBV15
CASRTTGGNTEAFF,TGTGCCAGCAGAACGACAGGGGGGAACACTGAAGCTTTCTTT,TRBD1,TRBJ1-1,TRBV6-6
CASSQAAGTGGSRLNF,TGCGCCAGCAGCCAAGCAGCCGGGACAGGGGGCTCGAGGCTCAACTTC,TRBD1,TRBJ2-7,TRBV4-1
CASSQGGGAYNEQFF,TGTGCCAGCTCCCAGGGAGGGGGAGCCTACAATGAGCAGTTCTTC,-,TRBJ2-1,TRBV19
CASSPRRNTEAFF,TGTGCCAGCTCACCACGGCGGAACACTGAAGCTTTCTTT,-,TRBJ1-1,TRBV18
CASSYSGLGNEQFF,TGTGCCAGCAGTTACTCGGGACTGGGAAATGAGCAGTTCTTC,-,TRBJ2-1,TRBV6-2/TRBV6-3
CASSQEGLGGYGYTF,TGCGCCAGCAGCCAAGAGGGGCTCGGAGGGTATGGCTACACCTTC,-,TRBJ1-2,TRBV4-3
CASSKTSLRFRRRNQPQHF,TGTGCCAGCAGCAAAACGAGCTTAAGGTTCCGTCGCCGAAATCAGCCCCAGCATTTT,-,TRBJ1-5,TRBV7-9
CSVEGRAGSQTYEQYF,TGCAGCGTTGAAGGGCGGGCGGGTAGCCAAACCTACGAGCAGTACTTC,-,TRBJ2-7,TRBV29-1
CASSLPGTVYGYTF,TGTGCCAGCAGCTTGCCCGGGACAGTTTATGGCTACACCTTC,TRBD1,TRBJ1-2,TRBV5-4
CSVVRGDSGYTF,TGCAGCGTTGTAAGGGGGGACTCTGGCTACACCTTC,-,TRBJ1-2,TRBV29-1
CASSYSEETGELFF,TGTGCCAGCAGTTACTCAGAGGAAACCGGGGAGCTGTTTTTT,-,TRBJ2-2,TRBV6-2/TRBV6-3
CASSLQTGRSTDTQYF,TGTGCCAGCAGCTTACAGACAGGGAGGTCCACAGATACGCAGTATTTT,-,TRBJ2-3,TRBV7-3
CASSLSTRGYGYTF,TGTGCCAGCAGTTTATCGACCAGGGGCTATGGCTACACCTTC,-,TRBJ1-2,TRBV27
CASSQPPSGRHNEQFF,TGTGCCAGCAGCCAACCCCCTAGCGGGAGACACAATGAGCAGTTCTTC,TRBD2,TRBJ2-1,TRBV3-1/TRBV3-2
CASSAHRGETGELFF,TGTGCCAGCAGCGCACACAGGGGAGAAACCGGGGAGCTGTTTTTT,TRBD1,TRBJ2-2,TRBV7-9
CSARFVGAQHF,TGCAGTGCTAGATTTGTAGGGGCCCAGCATTTT,-,TRBJ1-5,TRBV20-1
CASSLKGGSGYTF,TGTGCCAGCAGTCTTAAGGGAGGGTCTGGCTACACCTTC,-,TRBJ1-2,TRBV12-3/TRBV12-4
CASSSTGTGFNSPLHF,TGTGCCAGCAGTTCCACCGGGACAGGTTTTAATTCACCCCTCCACTTT,TRBD1,TRBJ1-6,TRBV6-6
CSARRVDEQFF,TGCAGTGCTAGACGGGTCGATGAGCAGTTCTTC,-,TRBJ2-1,TRBV20-1
CASSFRALAKNIQYF,TGTGCCAGCAGTTTCAGGGCCCTAGCCAAAAACATTCAGTACTTC,-,TRBJ2-4,TRBV6-2/TRBV6-3
CASSWWDRTYEQYF,TGCGCCAGCAGCTGGTGGGACAGGACCTACGAGCAGTACTTC,TRBD1,TRBJ2-7,TRBV5-1
CASSLRTGFGEKLFF,TGTGCCAGCAGCTTACGGACAGGGTTTGGTGAAAAACTGTTTTTT,TRBD1,TRBJ1-4,TRBV11-1
CAWRSGGSRDTF,TGTGCCTGGAGGAGCGGGGGAAGCCGGGACACCTTC,-,TRBJ1-2,TRBV30
CASSMTGMAYNEQFF,TGTGCCAGTAGTATGACCGGGATGGCTTACAATGAGCAGTTCTTC,-,TRBJ2-1,TRBV19
CASSEGGLAGNTIYF,TGTGCCAGCAGTGAGGGCGGGCTCGCTGGAAACACCATATATTTT,-,TRBJ1-3,TRBV2
CASSPQRNEQFF,TGTGCCAGCAGCCCCCAGCGAAATGAGCAGTTCTTC,-,TRBJ2-1,TRBV7-2
CASTLGAGRSTDTQYF,TGTGCCAGCACCCTGGGGGCCGGTAGGAGCACAGATACGCAGTATTTT,-,TRBJ2-3,TRBV5-4
CASNRAYNEQFF,TGTGCCAGCAACAGGGCCTACAATGAGCAGTTCTTC,-,TRBJ2-1,TRBV13
CASSTTTGAYSPLHF,TGTGCCAGTAGTACCACAACAGGGGCTTACTCACCCCTCCACTTT,TRBD1,TRBJ1-6,TRBV19
CASGSAASGRARTDTQYF,TGTGCTAGTGGTTCTGCAGCTAGCGGGAGGGCCCGCACAGATACGCAGTATTTT,TRBD2,TRBJ2-3,TRBV12-5
CASSPWASGRSQNTNEQFF,TGTGCCAGCAGCCCTTGGGCTAGCGGGAGGTCTCAAAATACCAATGAGCAGTTCTTC,TRBD2,TRBJ2-1,TRBV11-3
CASSVDEYSNQPQHF,TGTGCCAGCAGCGTAGACGAGTATAGCAATCAGCCCCAGCATTTT,-,TRBJ1-5,TRBV9
CASSLGYPGGDYGYTF,TGTGCCAGCAGCCTGGGCTACCCAGGGGGCGACTATGGCTACACCTTC,TRBD1,TRBJ1-2,TRBV5-6
CAWKIAEKQYF,TGTGCCTGGAAGATCGCGGAGAAGCAGTACTTC,-,TRBJ2-7,TRBV30
CASSLDGLDYNEQFF,TGTGCCAGCAGCTTAGACGGGTTGGACTACAATGAGCAGTTCTTC,-,TRBJ2-1,TRBV11-3
CAWSVPGIPNEKLFF,TGTGCCTGGAGTGTACCAGGGATACCTAATGAAAAACTGTTTTTT,-,TRBJ1-4,TRBV30
CASSRTPGQGLNYGYTF,TGTGCCAGCAGCCGAACCCCGGGACAGGGGTTAAACTATGGCTACACCTTC,TRBD1,TRBJ1-2,TRBV9